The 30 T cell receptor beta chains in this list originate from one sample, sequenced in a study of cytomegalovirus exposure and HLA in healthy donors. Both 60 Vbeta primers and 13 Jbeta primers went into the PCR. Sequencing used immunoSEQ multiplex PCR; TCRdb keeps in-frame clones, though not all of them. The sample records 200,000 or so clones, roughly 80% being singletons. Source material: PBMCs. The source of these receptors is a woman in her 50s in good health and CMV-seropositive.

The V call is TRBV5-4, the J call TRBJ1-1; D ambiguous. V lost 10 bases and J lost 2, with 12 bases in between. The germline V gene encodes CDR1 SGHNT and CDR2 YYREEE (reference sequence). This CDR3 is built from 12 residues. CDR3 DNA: TGTGCCGCCGGGTCGGGAAACACTGAAGCTTTCTTT. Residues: CAAGSGNTEAFF.

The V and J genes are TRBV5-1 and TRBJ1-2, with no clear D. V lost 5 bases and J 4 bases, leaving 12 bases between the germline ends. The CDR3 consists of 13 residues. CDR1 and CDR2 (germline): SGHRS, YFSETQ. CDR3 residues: CASSLEGIYGYTF. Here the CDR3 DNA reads TGCGCCAGCAGTCTAGAGGGTATCTATGGCTACACCTTC.

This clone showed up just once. As DNA, the CDR3 is TGTGCCAGCAGCGCGCCCGGGATCCAAGAGACCCAGTACTTC. Protein sequence: CASSAPGIQETQYF. The chain employs TRBV2 and TRBJ2-5, with D maybe TRBD2 (5 bases). Trimming took off 6 bases at V and 1 base at J, with 12 bases between the two ends. The CDR3 has 14 amino acids. Germline V CDR1 and CDR2: SNHLY, FYNNEI. Drawing the rest from reference TRBV2 and TRBJ2-5, the complete variable domain is EPEVTQTPSHQVTQMGQEVILRCVPISNHLYFYWYRQILGQKVEFLVSFYNNEISEKSEIFDDQFSVERPDGSNFTLKIRSTKLEDSAMYFCASSAPGIQETQYFGPGTRLLVL.

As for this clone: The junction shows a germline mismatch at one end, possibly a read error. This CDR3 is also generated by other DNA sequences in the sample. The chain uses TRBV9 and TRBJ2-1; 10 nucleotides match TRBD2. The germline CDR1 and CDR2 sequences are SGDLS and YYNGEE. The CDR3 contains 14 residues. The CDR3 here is CASSPGTSVHEQFF. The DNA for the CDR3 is TGTGCCAGCAGCCCCGGGACTAGCGTTCATGAACAGTTCTTC.

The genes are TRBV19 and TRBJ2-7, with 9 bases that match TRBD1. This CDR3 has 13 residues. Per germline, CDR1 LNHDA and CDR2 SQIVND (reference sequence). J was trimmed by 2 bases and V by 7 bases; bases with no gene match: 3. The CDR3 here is CASKRTGAYEQYF. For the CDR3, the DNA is TGTGCCAGTAAGCGGACAGGGGCCTACGAGCAGTACTTC.

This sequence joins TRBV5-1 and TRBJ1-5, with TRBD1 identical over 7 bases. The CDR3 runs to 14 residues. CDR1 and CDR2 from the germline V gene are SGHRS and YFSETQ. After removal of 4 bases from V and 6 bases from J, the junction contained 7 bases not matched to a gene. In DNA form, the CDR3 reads TGCGCCAGCAGCACTGGACAGGTGGGTCAGCCCCAGCATTTT. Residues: CASSTGQVGQPQHF.

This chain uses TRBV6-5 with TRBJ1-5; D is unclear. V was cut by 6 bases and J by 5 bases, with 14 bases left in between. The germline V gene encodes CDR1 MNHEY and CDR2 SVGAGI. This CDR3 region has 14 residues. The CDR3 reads CASSQLASDQPQHF. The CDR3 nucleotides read TGTGCCAGCAGCCAACTCGCTTCCGATCAGCCCCAGCATTTT.

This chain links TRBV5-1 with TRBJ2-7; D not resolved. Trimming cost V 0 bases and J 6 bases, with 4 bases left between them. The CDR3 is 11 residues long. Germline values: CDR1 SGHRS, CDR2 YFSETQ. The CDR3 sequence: CASSLAGEQYF. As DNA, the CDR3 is TGCGCCAGCAGCTTGGCAGGCGAGCAGTACTTC. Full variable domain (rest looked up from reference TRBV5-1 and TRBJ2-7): KAGVTQTPRYLIKTRGQQVTLSCSPISGHRSVSWYQQTPGQGLQFLFEYFSETQRNKGNFPGRFSGRQFSNSRSEMNVSTLELGDSALYLCASSLAGEQYFGPGTRLTVT.

CDR3 nucleotide sequence: TGTGCCAGCAGCGTAGTTAGCGGGGGGTGGGATGAGCAGTTCTTC. Amino acid sequence: CASSVVSGGWDEQFF. The rearrangement uses TRBV9 and TRBJ2-1; 10 bases are a match to TRBD2. The CDR3 spans 15 residues. V lost 0 bases to trimming and J lost 8 bases; unmatched junction nucleotides: 5. The germline V gene encodes CDR1 SGDLS and CDR2 YYNGEE.

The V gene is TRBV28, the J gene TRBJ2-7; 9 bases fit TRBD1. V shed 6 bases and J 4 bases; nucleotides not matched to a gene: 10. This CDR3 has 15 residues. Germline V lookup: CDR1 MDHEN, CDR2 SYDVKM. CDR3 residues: CASRSHGTGKYEQYF. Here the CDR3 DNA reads TGTGCCAGCAGATCTCACGGGACAGGGAAATACGAGCAGTACTTC.

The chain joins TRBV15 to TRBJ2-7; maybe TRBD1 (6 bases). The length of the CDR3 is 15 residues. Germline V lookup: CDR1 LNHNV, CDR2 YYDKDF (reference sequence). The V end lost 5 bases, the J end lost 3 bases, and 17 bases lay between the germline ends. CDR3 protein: CATSLGQKKNYEQYF. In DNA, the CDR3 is TGTGCCACCAGCCTCGGACAGAAGAAGAACTACGAGCAGTACTTC.

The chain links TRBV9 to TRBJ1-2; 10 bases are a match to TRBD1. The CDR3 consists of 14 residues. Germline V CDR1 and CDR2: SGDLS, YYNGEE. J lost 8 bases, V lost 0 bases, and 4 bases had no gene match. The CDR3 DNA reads TGTGCCAGCAGCGTAGAGGACAGGGGGTTCGGCTACACCTTC. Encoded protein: CASSVEDRGFGYTF.

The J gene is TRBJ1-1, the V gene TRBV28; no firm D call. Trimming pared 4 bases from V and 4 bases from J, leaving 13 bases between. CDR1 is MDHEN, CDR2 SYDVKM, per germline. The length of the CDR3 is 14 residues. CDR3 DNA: TGTGCCAGCAGTTCTCCCCCGTTCCCCACTGAAGCTTTCTTT. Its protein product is CASSSPPFPTEAFF.

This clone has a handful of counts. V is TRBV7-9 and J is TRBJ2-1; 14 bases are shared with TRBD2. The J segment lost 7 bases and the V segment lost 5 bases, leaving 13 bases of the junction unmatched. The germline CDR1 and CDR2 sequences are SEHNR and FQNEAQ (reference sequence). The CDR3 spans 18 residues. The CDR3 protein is CASSTKLRTSGRRNEQFF. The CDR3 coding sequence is TGTGCCAGCAGCACAAAGCTACGGACTAGCGGGAGGCGGAATGAGCAGTTCTTC.

Written as DNA, the CDR3 is TGTGCCAGCAGCTTAGAGGCAGCGGGGGCTTTCTCCTACGAGCAGTACTTC. This codes for CASSLEAAGAFSYEQYF. The V and J genes are TRBV11-2 and TRBJ2-7; TRBD2 agrees at 8 bases. The junction had 7 bases not matched to a gene; V was cut back by 0 bases and J by 0 bases. Germline CDR1 is SGHAT and CDR2 is FQNNGV. This CDR3 is 17 amino acids long.

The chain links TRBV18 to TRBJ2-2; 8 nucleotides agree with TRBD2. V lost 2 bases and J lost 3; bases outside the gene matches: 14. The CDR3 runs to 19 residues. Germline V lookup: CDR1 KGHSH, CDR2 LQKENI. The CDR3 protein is CASSPRSRPGAGDTGELFF. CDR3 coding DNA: TGTGCCAGCTCACCAAGGAGTCGTCCGGGAGCGGGAGACACCGGGGAGCTGTTTTTT.

CDR3 coding DNA: TGTGCCAGCAGCCCCGAAGGACTTGGGAGGCAGTTCTTC. Translation: CASSPEGLGRQFF. V and J are TRBV7-3 and TRBJ2-1; maybe TRBD2 (5 bases). Germline V CDR1 and CDR2: SGHTA, FQGTGA. The CDR3 length is 13 residues. V lost 5 bases and J lost 12, with 17 bases in between.

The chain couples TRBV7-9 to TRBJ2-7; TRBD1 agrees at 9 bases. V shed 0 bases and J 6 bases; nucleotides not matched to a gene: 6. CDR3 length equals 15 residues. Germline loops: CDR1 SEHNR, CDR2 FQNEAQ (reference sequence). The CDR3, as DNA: TGTGCCAGCAGCTTAGCTCAGGACAGGGGAGGCGAGCAGTACTTC. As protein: CASSLAQDRGGEQYF.

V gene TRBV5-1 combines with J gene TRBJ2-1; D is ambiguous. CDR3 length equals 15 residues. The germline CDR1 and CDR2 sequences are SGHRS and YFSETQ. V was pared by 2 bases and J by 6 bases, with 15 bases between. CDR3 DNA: TGCGCCAGCAGCTTTGAGGTAGGTGCGAGCAATGAGCAGTTCTTC. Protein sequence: CASSFEVGASNEQFF.

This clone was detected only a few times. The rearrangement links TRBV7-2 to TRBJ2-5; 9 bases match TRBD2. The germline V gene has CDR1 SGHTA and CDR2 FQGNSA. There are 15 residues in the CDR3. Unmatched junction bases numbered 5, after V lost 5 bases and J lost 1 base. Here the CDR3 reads CASSPTSGSQETQYF. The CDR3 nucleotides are TGTGCCAGCAGCCCGACTAGCGGAAGCCAAGAGACCCAGTACTTC.

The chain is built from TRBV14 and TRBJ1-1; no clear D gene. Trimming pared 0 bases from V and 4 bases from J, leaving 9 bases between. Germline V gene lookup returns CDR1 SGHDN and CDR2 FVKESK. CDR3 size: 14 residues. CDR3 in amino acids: CASSQDLHATEAFF. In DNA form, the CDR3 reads TGTGCCAGCAGCCAAGATTTACACGCCACTGAAGCTTTCTTT.

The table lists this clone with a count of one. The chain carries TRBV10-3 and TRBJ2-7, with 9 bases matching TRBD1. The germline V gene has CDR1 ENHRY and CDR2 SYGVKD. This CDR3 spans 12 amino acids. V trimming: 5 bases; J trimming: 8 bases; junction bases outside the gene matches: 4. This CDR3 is CAISSGQGKQYF. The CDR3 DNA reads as TGTGCCATCAGTTCGGGACAGGGAAAGCAGTACTTC.

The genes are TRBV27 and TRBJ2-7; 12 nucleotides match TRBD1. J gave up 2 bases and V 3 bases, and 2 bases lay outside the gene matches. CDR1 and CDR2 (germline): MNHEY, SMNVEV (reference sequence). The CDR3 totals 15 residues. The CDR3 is CASSFGTGGPYEQYF. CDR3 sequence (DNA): TGTGCCAGCAGTTTCGGGACAGGGGGCCCCTACGAGCAGTACTTC.

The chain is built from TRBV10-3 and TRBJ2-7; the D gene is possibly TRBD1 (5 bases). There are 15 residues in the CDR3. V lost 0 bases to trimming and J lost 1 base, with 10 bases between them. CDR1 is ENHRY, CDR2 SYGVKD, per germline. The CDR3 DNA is TGTGCCATCAGTGAGTCTCTTACAGGTTCCTACGAGCAGTACTTC. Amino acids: CAISESLTGSYEQYF.

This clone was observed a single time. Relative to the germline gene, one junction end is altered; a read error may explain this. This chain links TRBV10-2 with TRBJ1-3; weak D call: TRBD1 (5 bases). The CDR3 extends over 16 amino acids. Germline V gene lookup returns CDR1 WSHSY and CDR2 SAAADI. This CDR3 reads CASSESQGISRNTIYF. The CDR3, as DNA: TGCGCCAGCAGTGAGTCCCAGGGCATCTCTAGAAACACCATATATTTT.

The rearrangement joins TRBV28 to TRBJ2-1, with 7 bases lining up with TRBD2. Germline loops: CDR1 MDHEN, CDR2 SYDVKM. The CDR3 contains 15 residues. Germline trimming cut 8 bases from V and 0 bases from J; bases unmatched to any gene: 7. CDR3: CASLFGGSSYNEQFF. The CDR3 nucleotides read TGTGCCAGCCTCTTTGGCGGGAGCTCCTACAATGAGCAGTTCTTC. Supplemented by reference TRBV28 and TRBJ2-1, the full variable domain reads DVKVTQSSRYLVKRTGEKVFLECVQDMDHENMFWYRQDPGLGLRLIYFSYDVKMKEKGDIPEGYSVSREKKERFSLILESASTNQTSMYLCASLFGGSSYNEQFFGPGTRLTVL.

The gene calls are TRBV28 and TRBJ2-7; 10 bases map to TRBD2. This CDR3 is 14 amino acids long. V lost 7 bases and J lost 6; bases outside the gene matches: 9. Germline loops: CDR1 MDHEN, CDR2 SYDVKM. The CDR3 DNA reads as TGTGCCAGCAAAACTAGCGGGGAACCCCTCGAGCAGTACTTC. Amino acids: CASKTSGEPLEQYF.

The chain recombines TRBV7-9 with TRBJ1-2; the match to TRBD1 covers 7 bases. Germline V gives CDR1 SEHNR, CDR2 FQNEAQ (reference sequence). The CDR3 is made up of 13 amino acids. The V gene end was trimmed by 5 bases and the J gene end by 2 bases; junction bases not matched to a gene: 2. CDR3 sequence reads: CASSPTGNYGYTF. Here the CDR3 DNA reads TGTGCCAGCAGCCCGACAGGGAACTATGGCTACACCTTC.

The CDR3 reads CAIRGGVLDRGTEAFF. Here the CDR3 DNA reads TGTGCCATCAGGGGAGGGGTCCTTGACAGGGGGACTGAAGCTTTCTTT. The rearrangement joins TRBV10-3 to TRBJ1-1, with 9 bases fitting TRBD1. CDR3 length equals 16 residues. The germline gives CDR1 ENHRY, CDR2 SYGVKD. V dropped 6 bases and J dropped 5; count of bases not matched to a gene: 13.

CDR3 nucleotides: TGTGCCAGCAGCTTAAGAGGAACTAATGAAAAACTGTTTTTT. Translation gives CASSLRGTNEKLFF. The chain has TRBV5-6 and TRBJ1-4, with no clear D. Germline V gives CDR1 SGHDT, CDR2 YYEEEE. This CDR3 contains 14 residues. V was trimmed by 2 bases and J by 1 base, leaving 6 bases between them.